The 19 T cell receptor beta chains presented below share a single source sample, sequenced in a study of cytomegalovirus exposure and HLA in healthy donors (dated by TCRdb to about 2017). The library was generated by the immunoSEQ multiplex PCR assay. For the multiplex PCR, a mixture combining 60 forward primers for TCR Vbeta segments and 13 reverse primers for TCR Jbeta segments was used. This immuneACCESS table, as held by TCRdb, lists in-frame sequences with V and J called but not all clones. Of the missing ones, under half trace to an unresolved V gene in checked studies; the others have no known cause. For this sample the table gives some 110,000 clones, of which more than 75% were detected only once. 5% to 6% of the sample is held by the ten biggest clonotypes. The sequenced sample consisted of PBMCs. The receptor source for this set is a woman aged 18-30 years in good health and CMV-seropositive.

The chain recombines TRBV5-1 with TRBJ2-7, with 9 bases aligning to TRBD2. The CDR3 consists of 17 residues. Germline assignment: CDR1 SGHRS and CDR2 YFSETQ. The V gene end was trimmed by 0 bases and the J gene end by 6 bases; junction bases not matched to a gene: 13. CDR3 sequence reads: CASSLDHLAGRRIEQYF. The DNA of the CDR3 is TGCGCCAGCAGCTTGGATCATCTAGCGGGACGCAGGATCGAGCAGTACTTC.

This rearrangement joins TRBV30 to TRBJ1-5; D may be TRBD1 (6 bases). CDR1 and CDR2 (germline): GTSNPN, SVGIG (reference sequence). The CDR3 loop spans 15 amino acids. The V and J ends lost 1 base and 2 bases respectively, with 12 bases between them. The CDR3, as DNA: TGTGCCTGGAGTGCGGGGGGCAGAGGCAATCAGCCCCAGCATTTT. Its translation is CAWSAGGRGNQPQHF.

This rearrangement joins TRBV7-9 to TRBJ2-3, with a weak D call TRBD2 (6 bases). Germline lookup yields CDR1 SEHNR and CDR2 FQNEAQ (reference sequence). The CDR3 is 9 residues long. The V end was cut by 11 bases, the J end by 6 bases, with 6 bases between. The CDR3 region has the DNA TGTGCCGGAGGGGATACGCAGTATTTT. Translated, it gives CAGGDTQYF.

The genes are TRBV19 and TRBJ2-1, with D hard to call. V was trimmed by 3 bases and J by 1 base, leaving 16 bases between them. Germline values: CDR1 LNHDA, CDR2 SQIVND (reference sequence). The CDR3 runs to 17 residues. The CDR3 spells CASSMGPDGGSYNEQFF. CDR3 nucleotides: TGTGCCAGTAGTATGGGCCCCGACGGTGGATCCTACAATGAGCAGTTCTTC.

This clone was counted a single time. V is TRBV28 and J is TRBJ1-5; D is undetermined. The V end was cut by 2 bases, the J end by 3 bases, with 8 bases between. In germline, CDR1 is MDHEN, CDR2 SYDVKM. The CDR3 has 14 amino acids. CDR3 nucleotides: TGTGCCAGCAGTTTACCGGGAGCCAATCAGCCCCAGCATTTT. Translated: CASSLPGANQPQHF.

J is TRBJ1-2 and V is TRBV5-4, with 7 bases matching TRBD1. This CDR3 spans 16 amino acids. J gave up 0 bases and V 4 bases, and 9 bases lay outside the gene matches. The V gene's germline CDR1 is SGHNT and CDR2 YYREEE (reference sequence). The CDR3 sequence is CASSEGTAGSNYGYTF. The CDR3 DNA reads as TGTGCCAGCAGCGAGGGGACAGCCGGGTCTAACTATGGCTACACCTTC.

The chain uses TRBV27 and TRBJ2-1, with 11 positions matching TRBD2. Looked up from germline, CDR1 is MNHEY and CDR2 is SMNVEV (reference sequence). The CDR3 is 16 residues long. V lost 5 bases, J lost 6 bases, and 9 bases stayed unmatched. This chain's CDR3 is CASSPLLAGDCNEQFF. The CDR3 DNA reads as TGTGCCAGCAGTCCATTACTAGCGGGAGACTGCAATGAGCAGTTCTTC.

The chain couples TRBV10-2 to TRBJ2-1; TRBD2 might be the D (5 bases). The CDR3 loop spans 14 amino acids. With 2 bases removed from V and 12 bases from J, the gap between germline ends came to 17 bases. Germline loops: CDR1 WSHSY, CDR2 SAAADI. CDR3 sequence (DNA): TGCGCCAGCAGTGAGGCCCTTTTGACTACCGGGCAGTTCTTC. This encodes CASSEALLTTGQFF.

The CDR3 DNA follows: TGTGCCAGCAGTGAATCAGTGAGCGTGGAAAAACTGTTTTTT. It is translated as CASSESVSVEKLFF. The rearrangement links TRBV25-1 to TRBJ1-4, with D unclear. Germline V lookup: CDR1 MGHDK, CDR2 SYGVNS. The germline V and J ends were trimmed by 1 base and 8 bases, with 11 bases remaining between them. The length of the CDR3 is 14 residues.

A few counts support this clone. The rearrangement links TRBV15 to TRBJ1-2; D is undetermined. The CDR3 contains 13 residues. Germline V gene sequence: CDR1 LNHNV, CDR2 YYDKDF (reference sequence). With 1 base removed from V and 3 bases from J, the gap between germline ends came to 6 bases. The CDR3 protein is CATSRGGDYGYTF. As DNA, the CDR3 is TGTGCCACCAGCAGAGGAGGAGACTATGGCTACACCTTC.

The chain joins TRBV6-1 to TRBJ1-1; 8 nucleotides line up with TRBD1. This CDR3 spans 13 amino acids. V dropped 7 bases and J dropped 1; count of bases not matched to a gene: 2. The germline V gene encodes CDR1 MNHNS and CDR2 SASEGT. The CDR3 nucleotides are TGTGCCAGCAAAGGACAGGGGAACACTGAAGCTTTCTTT. This codes for CASKGQGNTEAFF.

The chain uses TRBV6-1 and TRBJ1-2, with no clear D. Between the trimmed V and J ends, which lost 0 bases and 5 bases, there was a span of 10 bases. Germline V gene lookup returns CDR1 MNHNS and CDR2 SASEGT. The CDR3 is 14 amino acids. The chain's CDR3 is CASSEALRGYGYTF. CDR3 nucleotides: TGTGCCAGCAGTGAAGCGCTTCGAGGTTATGGCTACACCTTC.

The V call is TRBV2, the J call TRBJ2-7; 9 positions agree with TRBD2. The germline gives CDR1 SNHLY, CDR2 FYNNEI. Germline trimming cut 7 bases from V and 6 bases from J; bases unmatched to any gene: 4. This CDR3 contains 12 residues. DNA for the CDR3: TGTGCCAGCACCTTAGCGGGAGTCGAGCAGTACTTC. Translating it yields CASTLAGVEQYF.

The V gene is TRBV28, the J gene TRBJ1-2; D is perhaps TRBD1 (5 bases). This CDR3 has 12 residues. Germline V lookup: CDR1 MDHEN, CDR2 SYDVKM. The germline V and J ends were trimmed by 6 bases and 8 bases, with 13 bases remaining between them. The CDR3 nucleotides are TGTGCCAGCAGAAGACCGGGGGGGGGCTACACCTTC. Translated: CASRRPGGGYTF.

The CDR3 region is CASSQTSGRLYEQYF. The CDR3 DNA sequence: TGTGCCAGCTCACAGACTAGCGGGAGGTTATACGAGCAGTACTTC. This chain uses TRBV18 with TRBJ2-7; 13 nucleotides match TRBD2. The germline gives CDR1 KGHSH, CDR2 LQKENI. CDR3 size: 15 residues. The V segment lost 4 bases and the J segment 4 bases; nucleotides outside the gene matches: 4. The entire variable domain, with the rest obtained from reference TRBV18 and TRBJ2-7, is as follows: NAGVMQNPRHLVRRRGQEARLRCSPMKGHSHVYWYRQLPEEGLKFMVYLQKENIIDESGMPKERFSAEFPKEGPSILRIQQVVRGDSAAYFCASSQTSGRLYEQYFGPGTRLTVT.

This chain joins TRBV14 and TRBJ2-7; tentatively, D is TRBD1 (7 bases). In germline, CDR1 is SGHDN, CDR2 FVKESK. This CDR3 spans 12 amino acids. The germline V and J ends were trimmed by 3 bases and 6 bases, with 9 bases remaining between them. The CDR3 is CASSQQGGEQYF. The CDR3 DNA is TGTGCCAGCAGCCAGCAGGGGGGCGAGCAGTACTTC.

This clone was seen just once. This rearrangement joins TRBV7-9 to TRBJ1-3; D is possibly TRBD1 (6 bases). The CDR3 has 14 residues. Germline loops: CDR1 SEHNR, CDR2 FQNEAQ (reference sequence). Trimming pared 5 bases from V and 0 bases from J, leaving 8 bases between. The CDR3 coding sequence is TGTGCCAGCAGCGACAGGAACTCTGGAAACACCATATATTTT. Protein: CASSDRNSGNTIYF.

This chain links TRBV29-1 with TRBJ2-3, with D perhaps matching TRBD2 (6 bases). Between the trimmed V and J ends, which lost 4 bases and 2 bases, there was a span of 13 bases. There are 14 residues in the CDR3. Germline V gives CDR1 SQVTM, CDR2 ANQGSEA. This chain's CDR3 is CSVGGKTNTDTQYF. CDR3 sequence (DNA): TGCAGCGTTGGCGGGAAAACCAACACAGATACGCAGTATTTT.

In DNA, the CDR3 is TGCGCCAGCAGCCAAGGGAGAATCACAGATACGCAGTATTTT. Amino acids: CASSQGRITDTQYF. The rearrangement uses TRBV4-1 and TRBJ2-3, with D uncertain. The CDR3 covers 14 residues. V was trimmed by 1 base and J by 2 bases, leaving 7 bases between them. The germline gives CDR1 MGHRA, CDR2 YSYEKL.